In its sample, the clone carrying this T cell receptor (beta chain) was seen a few times. Its antigen is still unknown. The sample belongs to a study of blood T cells in healthy people across ages. Study context: In model experiments, template switching was able to capture about one barcoded beta molecule for every two T cells that were present.

Study observations and caveats: Researchers judged that diversity estimates from one million T cells fell short of true values.

Together with a sample-barcoded 5' primer, a J-beta primer mix was included in a second PCR lasting roughly 6 to 12 cycles. TCRdb re-analysed the 5' RACE reads in MiXCR, keeping a single row per CDR3 protein. The sample includes under 1,100,000 distinct CDR3 sequences, approximately 25% seen only once; the top ten take about 0.72%. V was shortened by 1 base and J by 7 bases, with 13 bases between the two germline ends. The CDR3 length is 14 residues. The germline V gene encodes CDR1 LNHDA and CDR2 SQIVND (reference sequence). In addition, the sample was reused for a study of T cells of mothers and their children. That paper notes: Each donor was one of three healthy Caucasian mothers or one of their six children. Each mother gave over 8.5 million TCR beta CDR3 reads; each child, approximately 3.3 million.

V gene TRBV19 combines with J gene TRBJ1-1; no firm D call. Sequenced sample: blood. This TCR was recovered from a girl aged 2-10 years in good health. The CDR3 sequence is CASSIGPGKDEAFF. DNA of the CDR3: TGTGCCAGTAGTATAGGCCCCGGGAAGGATGAAGCTTTCTTT.